This TCR beta chain is from a study of cytomegalovirus exposure and HLA in healthy donors. PCR involved 60 Vbeta and 13 Jbeta primers. Data came from immunoSEQ multiplex PCR; TCRdb stores just in-frame clones and leaves some out. Found here are around 98,000 clones, 75% to 85% of them singletons; the top ten hold roughly 3.8%. This clone has a handful of counts. What it binds is unknown. Study-wide results and caveats: Later findings reportedly placed an Asian-associated ancestry cluster below the roughly 690-donor mean for N-insertions. Some segments of the V type, notably TRBV6-2 and TRBV6-3, were excluded as indistinguishable. Most subjects' HLA-A and HLA-B alleles were reportedly predicted from TCR beta sequences. Prior analysis indicated that the majority of TCR beta V segments exhibited productivity approximately 90% or approximately 30% of the time.

CDR1 MNHEY and CDR2 SVGAGI come from the germline V gene. V was shortened by 6 bases and J by 0 bases, with 9 bases between the two germline ends. The CDR3 sequence is 14 residues long. The sequencing sample was made of PBMCs. The rearrangement links TRBV6-5 to TRBJ2-1; D might be TRBD2 (6 bases). The TCR comes from a middle-aged woman in good health and CMV-seronegative. The chain's CDR3 is CASRTGVSYNEQFF. Written as DNA, the CDR3 is TGTGCCAGCAGAACGGGGGTCTCCTACAATGAGCAGTTCTTC.